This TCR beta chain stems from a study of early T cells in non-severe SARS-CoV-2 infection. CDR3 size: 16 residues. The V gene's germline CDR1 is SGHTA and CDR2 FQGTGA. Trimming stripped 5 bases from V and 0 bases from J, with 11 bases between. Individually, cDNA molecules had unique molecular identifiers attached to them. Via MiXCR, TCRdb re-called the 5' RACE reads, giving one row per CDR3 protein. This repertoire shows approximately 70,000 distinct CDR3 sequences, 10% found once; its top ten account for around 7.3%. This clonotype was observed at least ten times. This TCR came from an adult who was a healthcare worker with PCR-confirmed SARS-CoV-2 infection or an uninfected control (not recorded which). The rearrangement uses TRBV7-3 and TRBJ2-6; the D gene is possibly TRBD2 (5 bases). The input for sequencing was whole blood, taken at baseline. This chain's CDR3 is CASSTRAGSGANVLTF. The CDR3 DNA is TGTGCCAGCAGCACGAGGGCGGGCTCTGGGGCCAACGTCCTGACTTTC.